This passage covers 5 T cell receptor beta chains from one sample sequenced in a study of CD8+CD57+ T cells in acquired aplastic anemia. Genomic DNA, the template, was used for profiling of the TCR beta VDJ and CDR3. TCRdb re-derived calls from the reads in MiXCR, one entry per CDR3 protein. The sample has under 200,000 distinct CDR3 sequences, 48% seen once; the top ten hold 1.8%. Selection for sequencing was limited to patients who had shown CD8+CD57+ cell expansion by flow cytometry. The sample was sorted CD4+, CD8+, or CD8+CD57+ T cells (not recorded which) from PBMCs. The receptors were gathered from a human donor with aplastic anemia.

The gene calls are TRBV20-1 and TRBJ1-6; D perhaps matches TRBD1 (5 bases). CDR1 and CDR2 from the germline V gene are DFQATT and SNEGSKA (reference sequence). V was pared by 3 bases and J by 7 bases, with 13 bases between. CDR3 length: 14 residues. DNA of the CDR3: TGCAGTGCTAGTGTGGGACCGATGAATTCACCCCTCCACTTT. Translated: CSASVGPMNSPLHF.

This clonotype was seen ten or more times. The chain combines TRBV10-3 with TRBJ2-7, with D perhaps TRBD2 (6 bases). The CDR3 sequence is 14 residues long. The V gene lost 5 bases and the J gene lost 0 bases, with 11 bases spanning the gap. Germline CDR1 reads ENHRY; CDR2 reads SYGVKD. The CDR3 protein is CAISPGGRSYEQYF. CDR3 DNA: TGTGCCATCAGTCCCGGGGGACGCTCCTACGAGCAGTACTTC.

J is TRBJ1-3 and V is TRBV7-8, with a tentative D call TRBD1 (5 bases). The V end lost 5 bases, the J end lost 4 bases, and 18 bases lay between the germline ends. Germline V lookup: CDR1 SGHVS, CDR2 FQNEAQ. The CDR3 is made up of 16 amino acids. The CDR3 reads CASSERDRGIGNTIYF. The CDR3 DNA is TGTGCCAGCAGCGAACGGGATAGGGGCATAGGAAACACCATATATTTT.

Notes on this clonotype: One end of the junction does not line up with germline, which may come from a read error. V gene TRBV6-5 combines with J gene TRBJ1-6, with 10 bases matching TRBD1. Germline V gene data show CDR1 as MNHEY and CDR2 as SVGAGI. The CDR3 has 15 residues. CDR3 sequence (DNA): TGTGCCAGCAGTTACAGACAGGGGGCGAATTCACCCCTCTGCTTT. It translates to CASSYRQGANSPLCF.

This clonotype was recorded a few times. V is TRBV24-1 and J is TRBJ2-3; D is possibly TRBD1 or TRBD2 (5 bases each). Trimming took off 5 bases at V and 2 bases at J, with 13 bases between the two ends. The length of the CDR3 is 15 residues. Germline CDR1 reads KGHDR; CDR2 reads SFDVKD. The CDR3 sequence is CATSGGVILTDTQYF. The CDR3 DNA reads as TGTGCCACCAGTGGAGGGGTGATACTCACAGATACGCAGTATTTT.